This T cell receptor beta chain was recorded in a study of response to subunit inactivated influenza vaccine. Study results and caveats: It was the authors' suggestion that each seasonal influenza vaccination recruits few new T cells.

The V and J ends lost 5 bases and 3 bases respectively, with 13 bases between them. The CDR3 is 15 residues long. From the RT-PCR reads, TCRdb called clonotypes with MiXCR, one entry per CDR3 protein. Here the sample spans roughly 500,000 distinct CDR3 sequences, approximately 16% being singletons. This clonotype has a handful of counts. Its matching antigen is unknown. The material sequenced was CD4+ T cells sorted from PBMCs, taken less than 30 months after vaccination. This TCR was sampled from a man in his fifties or sixties who received an inactivated influenza vaccine. The chain employs TRBV12-3 or TRBV12-4 and TRBJ1-4; possibly TRBD1 for D (5 bases). Written as DNA, the CDR3 is TGTGCCAGCAGTAACTACGGGGGGGCTAATGAAAAACTGTTTTTT. Amino acid sequence: CASSNYGGANEKLFF.